This TCR beta chain was sequenced in a study of T cells after yellow fever vaccination (dated by TCRdb to between 2018 and 2021). Background for the entire study: Libraries from fractions with low cell numbers were prepared with the SMART-Seq v4 Ultra Low Input RNA kit. Bulk TCR alpha and beta repertoires were sequenced longitudinally to track T-cell clones before and after primary and booster YFV17D yellow fever vaccination. The cohort comprised two healthy male donors, one aged 18 to 30 and one aged 30 to 40 years. Blood samples were taken at several timepoints before and after primary and secondary immunization, and bulk PBMC replicates and cell subsets were isolated.

The sample holds many counts of this clonotype. No cognate antigen has been identified for it. No base-level quality is on record; no much larger clone is a single base apart. Per the publication, the treatment or condition label means: live attenuated yellow fever vaccine strain. A standard Ficoll-Paque protocol was used to isolate PBMCs from peripheral blood. CD4 and CD8 T-cell fractions were isolated with Dynabeads CD4 and CD8 positive selection kits. RNA was extracted with TriZol from bulk PBMCs, CD4 and CD8 fractions, and dextramer-positive and dextramer-negative fractions. On the study overall, not on this receptor specifically: Because abundant contaminating clonotypes from the bulk population could be contained in FACS-sorted repertoires, computational filtering was required. The secondary T-cell response was weaker than the primary response but faster, peaking on day 5 instead of day 15. Because the study included only two donors, the extent to which the findings can be generalized is limited. A small share of clonotypes was detected in both CD4 and CD8 compartments, with the overlap likely arising from convergent recombination. Most clones expanded after primary vaccination (roughly 96% of CD4 and 80% to 90% of CD8) were re-detected after the booster, suggesting that broad memory maintenance occurred.

CDR3 length: 14 amino acids, cysteine to phenylalanine. Only CDR3 DNA remains: 42 bases, in frame from the first base. Sequences LGHDT (CDR1) and YNNKEL (CDR2) are obtained from the germline V gene (reference sequence). Deletion took 1 base off V and 5 bases off J, with a span of 12 bases between the germline ends. TCRdb shows the sequencer as Illumina NovaSeq 6000. TCR cDNA was made using 5'RACE template switching, a step that added a universal primer site and unique molecular identifiers. Priming for cDNA synthesis came from both the TCR alpha and TCR beta constant segments. Two PCR steps were used to amplify libraries, with sample barcodes and sequencing adapters being added in the second step. Libraries were sequenced on Illumina HiSeq 2500 (2x100 bp) or NovaSeq (2x150 bp). Per the authors' processing: MIGEC was used to demultiplex reads and collapse the reads into UMI consensus sequences, and MiXCR was used for V(D)J alignment. Vaccine-responding clonotypes were defined with edgeR using replicate PBMC samples, requiring FDR below 0.01 and a log2 fold change above 5 up to day 15. Bulk clonotypes were assigned CD4 or CD8 identity according to which sequenced CD4 or CD8 repertoire held them at higher abundance. TCRdb cleaned the public reads at Q25 with fastp, built clones with MiXCR and kept in-frame beta chains. Each CDR3 protein appears once, grouped with its most common genes and DNA. TCRdb's processing, not the authors', yielded these V and J calls. This sample holds some 260,000 distinct CDR3 sequences; 5.2% were observed only once. Of the sample, approximately 3.5% is held by the ten largest clones.

The source is a man between 18 and 29 years old who received the YFV17D yellow fever vaccine. The material sequenced was CD4+ T cells sorted from PBMCs, taken on the day of the yellow fever booster vaccination. The chain is assembled from TRBV3-1 and TRBJ2-7, with the D gene too uncertain to name. The CDR3 loop reads CASSQASNSHEQYF. The DNA is as follows: TGTGCCAGCAGCCAAGCTAGTAATTCCCACGAGCAGTACTTC.